This T cell receptor (beta chain) was captured in a study of T cells in Graves' hyperthyroidism and ophthalmopathy (dated by TCRdb to 2018 to 2020). Context from the whole study: To identify TCR V-J signatures that set the groups apart, the researchers used a discovery cohort of 100 or so patients, made up of under 50 with Graves' ophthalmopathy and about 60 with stable Graves' hyperthyroidism. In addition, the study compared T-cell repertoires in thyroid tissue and in blood from five to seven Graves' hyperthyroidism patients. Once sampling was done, hyperthyroidism patients were given methimazole at a starting dose of 30 mg daily, whereas ophthalmopathy patients were given high-dose intravenous methylprednisolone. The roughly 90 discovery patients were divided at random into training and test sets in a 7:3 ratio. An independent validation cohort of under 20 hyperthyroidism patients and approximately 15 patients who later progressed to ophthalmopathy tested prospective prediction of ophthalmopathy. The paper reports TCR Vbeta CDR3 sequencing of some 140 peripheral blood samples: approximately 41 ophthalmopathy, about 75 hyperthyroidism and approximately 17 progressor patients. Here is what the overall study found, with its caveats: In validation, the model predicted progression to ophthalmopathy a median of roughly 6.2 months before onset, with about 64% sensitivity and just under 75% specificity. Ophthalmopathy was separated from stable hyperthyroidism by a 13 V-J signature model, with roughly 88% sensitivity and approximately 81% specificity obtained in cross-validation and 80%/75% obtained in testing. Most expanded thyroid clonotypes (frequency above 0.001) were also detected in blood, a finding suggesting that blood repertoires may reflect thyroid immune responses. No statistical method was used to set the sample size in advance, and investigators knew the group allocation.

This clonotype has just a few counts. Its specific antigen is unknown. A much bigger clone sits one base away, suggesting this may be a read error. TCR beta CDR3 regions were amplified from RNA transcripts. A first-round RT-PCR of the TCR CDR3 used the HTBI primer set with the Qiagen OneStep RT-PCR kit. Libraries were constructed in a second round of multiplex PCR, after which size selection and purification were performed. Paired-end sequencing of the libraries was performed with 100 bp reads on an Illumina HiSeq2000. The authors' pipeline ran thus. Raw data were processed with SOAPnuke, discarding reads with adapters, uncalled bases, mean Phred below 15, or no exact constant-primer or identifier match. COPE v1.2.5 was used to merge high-quality paired reads, and clonotypes were defined as unique nucleotide sequences. MiTCR v1.1 was used to align the clonotypes against IMGT TRBV, TRBD and TRBJ reference segments. Only V-J combinations with frequency above 0.0001, covering about 99% of repertoires, were analysed. A TCS score was defined as the ratio between F50 (clonal expansion) and ExV (chaos), using BLOSUM62-based TCRdist between CDR3 peptides within each V-J. Welch's t-statistics and random forest reduced some 510 V-J features to about 13, which were used in a naive Bayes classifier (R e1071). TCRdb reprocessing: public reads trimmed at Q25 with fastp, clones called with MiXCR, in-frame beta chains kept. CDR3 protein sequences are deduplicated, and each keeps its most common genes and DNA. TCRdb's processing, not the study's, gives the V and J calls here. The sample table shows around 540,000 distinct CDR3 sequences, and 46% are seen once. The ten largest clones add up to approximately 8.2% of the sample.

Stable Graves' hyperthyroidism was defined as the absence of progression to ophthalmopathy over 18 months of follow-up. Hyperthyroidism patients were newly diagnosed, had a disease duration of under 2 months, and were aged 18 to 65 years. The study excluded patients with uncontrolled infections, other autoimmune diseases, pregnancy or lactation. Diagnoses relied on clinical symptoms, serum thyroxine and TRAb, thyroid ultrasound and orbital computed tomography. Total RNA was extracted using Trizol reagent, and RNA quality was assessed on an Agilent 2100 Bioanalyzer. Per the germline V gene (reference sequence), LNHNV is the CDR1 and YYDKDF is the CDR2. Relative to germline, V is 5 bases shorter and J is 0 bases shorter, with 8 bases between their ends. The CDR3, from cysteine to phenylalanine, totals 13 residues. This entry keeps only the CDR3 DNA: 39 bases, framed from base 1.

This receptor was identified in a woman aged 18 to 35 with Graves' hyperthyroidism. Donor details come from another sample of the same person, matched by shared clones. This chain is built from TRBV15 and TRBJ2-7; TRBD2 is perhaps the D gene, given 6 matching bases. The specimen was peripheral blood or thyroid tissue (not recorded which). This receptor carries the CDR3 CATSGTYSYEQYF. The DNA sequence reads TGTGCCACCAGCGGGACTTACTCCTACGAGCAGTACTTC.